The TCR beta chain described here comes from a study of graft-versus-host responses after intestinal transplantation. Whole-study findings and limits: Detection of GvH clones occurred in recipient marrow, and some had their first appearance in ileum or blood. Subjects displaying graft-donor T cell macrochimerism possessed elevated graft-versus-host to host-versus-graft clonal ratios inside allografts.

The CDR3 is made up of 15 amino acids. The trim removed 8 bases at V and 5 bases at J, leaving 12 bases unmatched. CDR1 and CDR2 from the germline V gene are MNHEY and SMNVEV (reference sequence). Only in-frame clones appear in the TCRdb table, and some are missing; sequencing was by immunoSEQ multiplex PCR. In the table there are 80,000 to 100,000 clones, around nine tenths of which are singletons. Concerning this clone: The target antigen is unknown.

This sequence joins TRBV27 and TRBJ2-7; TRBD1 aligns across 10 bases. Material: unstimulated CD4+ T cells sorted from spleen or lymph node cells, obtained before intestinal transplant. The sequence was obtained from a human donor who received an intestinal transplant. The DNA of the CDR3 is TGTGCCAGCGAACCCAGGGACAGGGGAATCAACGAGCAGTACTTC. Translated, it gives CASEPRDRGINEQYF.